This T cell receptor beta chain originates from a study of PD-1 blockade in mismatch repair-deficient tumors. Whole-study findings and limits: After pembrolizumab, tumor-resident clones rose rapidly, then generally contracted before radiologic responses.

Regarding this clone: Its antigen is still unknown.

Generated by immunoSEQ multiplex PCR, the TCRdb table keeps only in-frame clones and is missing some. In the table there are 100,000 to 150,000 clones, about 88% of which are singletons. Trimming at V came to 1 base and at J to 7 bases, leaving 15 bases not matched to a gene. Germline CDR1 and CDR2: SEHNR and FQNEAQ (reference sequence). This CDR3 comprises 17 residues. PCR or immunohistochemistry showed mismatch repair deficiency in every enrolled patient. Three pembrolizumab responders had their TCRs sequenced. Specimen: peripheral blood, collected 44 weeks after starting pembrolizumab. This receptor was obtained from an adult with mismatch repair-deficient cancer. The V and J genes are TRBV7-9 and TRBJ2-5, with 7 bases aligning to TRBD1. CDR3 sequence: CASSLVGTDRAPVTQYF. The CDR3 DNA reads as TGTGCCAGCAGCTTAGTTGGGACAGACAGGGCCCCAGTGACCCAGTACTTC.